This record looks at one T cell receptor (beta chain) sequence and its context. By sample share, this clone is medium-sized (0.01 to 0.1%). No antigen is known for it. One base away there is no much larger clone; base qualities are not given. None of the patients had been given any treatment before thyroid surgery. Using T-cell receptor beta sequencing, the study looked back at clinical samples from patients collected from about 2011 to 2018. The sample is drawn from a study of metastatic and nonmetastatic thyroid tumors (dated by TCRdb to 2020 to 2021). For the wider study: Repertoires from peripheral blood and from tumor or nodule tissue samples of malignant and benign thyroid patients were compared.

Receptor amplification or capture employed PCR. Sequencing relied on an Illumina HiSeq 4000. High-throughput sequencing was used to profile the TCR beta-chain CDR3 region of each patient. Per the authors' processing: CDR3 differences across clinicopathological groups were used to build a classifier for discriminating distant-metastatic papillary thyroid cancer patients. The Shannon index was used to measure repertoire diversity, and the Morisita-Horn index was used to measure how similar tumor and blood repertoires were. TCRdb reran the public reads through fastp at Q25 and MiXCR, keeping productive beta chains. These V and J calls originate from TCRdb's pipeline instead of the authors' own analysis. This sample is represented by approximately 4,500 clones; roughly 35% of them were singletons. 38% of the sample goes to the ten largest clones. CDR1 and CDR2 are read off the germline V gene as SGHAT and FQNNGV. The CDR3 sequence holds 14 residues, the cysteine and phenylalanine included. Only the CDR3 part of the read is kept: 42 bases, read in frame from the first base. V and J lose 0 bases and 5 bases, and a span of 11 bases separates them.

Here is what the overall study found, with its caveats: TCR beta diversity was reported as significantly higher in malignant tumors than in benign nodules, in both blood and tumor samples.

The sequencing sample was made of adjacent normal tissue. The receptor comes from a male donor with papillary thyroid cancer or a benign thyroid nodule (not recorded which). Some clones in this sample may be carry-over from other donors' samples. This chain joins TRBV11-2 to TRBJ2-7, with the D gene not clear enough to name. The CDR3 sequence is CASSLDTPGDEQYF. The nucleotide sequence is given as TGTGCCAGCAGCTTAGATACCCCAGGCGACGAGCAGTACTTC.